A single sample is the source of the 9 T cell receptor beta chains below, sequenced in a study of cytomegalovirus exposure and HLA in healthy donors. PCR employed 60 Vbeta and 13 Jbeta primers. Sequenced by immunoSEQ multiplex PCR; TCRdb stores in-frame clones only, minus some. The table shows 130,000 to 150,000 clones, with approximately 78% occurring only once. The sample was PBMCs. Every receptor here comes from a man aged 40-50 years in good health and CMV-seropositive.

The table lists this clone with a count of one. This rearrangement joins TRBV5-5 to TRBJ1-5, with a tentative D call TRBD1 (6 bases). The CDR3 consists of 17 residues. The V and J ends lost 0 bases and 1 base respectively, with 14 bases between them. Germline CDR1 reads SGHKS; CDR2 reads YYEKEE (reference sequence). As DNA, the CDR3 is TGTGCCAGCAGCTTGGACACAGGGTGGAGGAGCAATCAGCCCCAGCATTTT. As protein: CASSLDTGWRSNQPQHF.

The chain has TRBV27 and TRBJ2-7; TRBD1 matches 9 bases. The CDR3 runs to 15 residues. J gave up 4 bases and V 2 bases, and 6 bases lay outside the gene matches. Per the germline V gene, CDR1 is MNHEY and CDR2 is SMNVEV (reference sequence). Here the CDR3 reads CASSLGTGSRYEQYF. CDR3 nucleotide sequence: TGTGCCAGCAGTTTAGGGACAGGGTCAAGATACGAGCAGTACTTC.

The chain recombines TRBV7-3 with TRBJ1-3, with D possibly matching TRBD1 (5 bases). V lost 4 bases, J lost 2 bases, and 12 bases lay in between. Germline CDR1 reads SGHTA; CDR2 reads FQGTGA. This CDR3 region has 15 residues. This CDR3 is CASSYSGGTGNTIYF. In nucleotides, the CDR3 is TGTGCCAGCAGCTATTCCGGGGGGACTGGAAACACCATATATTTT.

In DNA, the CDR3 is TGTGCCAGCAGTTACCCCGGTGATCAGCCCCAGCATTTT. This sequence encodes CASSYPGDQPQHF. The V call is TRBV6-6, the J call TRBJ1-5; D remains ambiguous. With 2 bases removed from V and 5 bases from J, the gap between germline ends came to 7 bases. The CDR3 length is 13 residues. Germline V gene lookup returns CDR1 MNHNY and CDR2 SVGAGI (reference sequence).

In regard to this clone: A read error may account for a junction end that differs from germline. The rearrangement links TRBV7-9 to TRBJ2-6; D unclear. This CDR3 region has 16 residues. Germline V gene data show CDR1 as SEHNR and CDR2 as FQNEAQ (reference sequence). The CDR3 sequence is CSSSLDDFSGANVLTF. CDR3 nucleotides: TGTTCCAGCAGCTTAGATGACTTCTCTGGGGCCAACGTCCTGACTTTC.

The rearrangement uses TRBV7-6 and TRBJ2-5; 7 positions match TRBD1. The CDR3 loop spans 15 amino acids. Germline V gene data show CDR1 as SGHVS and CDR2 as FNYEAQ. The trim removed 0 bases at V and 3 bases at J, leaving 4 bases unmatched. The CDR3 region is CASSLATDREETQYF. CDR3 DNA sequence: TGTGCCAGCAGCTTAGCGACCGACAGGGAAGAGACCCAGTACTTC.

CDR3 bases: TGTGCCAGCAGTGAAGCGCAGGATCCCGGCAACTATGGCTACACCTTC. Translation gives CASSEAQDPGNYGYTF. This sequence joins TRBV6-1 and TRBJ1-2; no definite D call. The CDR3 covers 16 residues. Trimming removed 0 bases from V and 2 bases from J, with 13 bases in between. The germline V gene encodes CDR1 MNHNS and CDR2 SASEGT.

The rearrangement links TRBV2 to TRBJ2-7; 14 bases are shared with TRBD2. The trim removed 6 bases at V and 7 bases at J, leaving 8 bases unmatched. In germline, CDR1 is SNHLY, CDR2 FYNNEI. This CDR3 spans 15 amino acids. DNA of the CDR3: TGTGCCAGCAGGGGGACTAGCGGGAGAACAAAGGAGCAGTACTTC. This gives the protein CASRGTSGRTKEQYF.

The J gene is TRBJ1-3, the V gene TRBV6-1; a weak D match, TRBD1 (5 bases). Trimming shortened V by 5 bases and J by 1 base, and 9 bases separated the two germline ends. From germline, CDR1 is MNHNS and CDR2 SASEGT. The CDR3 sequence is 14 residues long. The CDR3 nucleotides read TGTGCCAGCAGTCACACAGGATCTGGAAACACCATATATTTT. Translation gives CASSHTGSGNTIYF.